There are many counts of the clone carrying this TCR beta chain. Its antigen is unidentified. The source of the sample is a study of T-cell memory formation after mild COVID-19. Study-wide findings and caveats: Clones that shrank (day 15 to 85) were balanced CD4/CD8, whereas later expanders leaned CD4+. Some clones that responded turned up in pre-infection memory, which suggests that cross-reactive memory joined in. Largely, contracting CD4+ clones fell within CM and EM, and contracting CD8+ clones within EMRA.

Using constant-segment primers, 5'RACE produced TCR alpha and TCR beta cDNA libraries carrying sample barcodes and UMIs. Via MiXCR, TCRdb re-called the 5' RACE reads, giving one row per CDR3 protein. The sample shows approximately 60,000 distinct CDR3 sequences, roughly 9.9% of them seen only once. The germline V gene encodes CDR1 MNHEY and CDR2 SVGAGI. The CDR3 is 14 amino acids. J lost 5 bases, V lost 5 bases, and 7 bases had no gene match. The specimen was PBMCs or a T cell subset sorted from them (not recorded which). The receptor comes from a man younger than 35 who had mild COVID-19 (a few samples of this study predate the infection). Cell type and time point are not known. This chain links TRBV6-5 with TRBJ2-7; 9 bases are shared with TRBD1. For the CDR3, the DNA is TGTGCCAGCAGTATCCACAGGGGGCTGGACGAGCAGTACTTC. Translated: CASSIHRGLDEQYF.